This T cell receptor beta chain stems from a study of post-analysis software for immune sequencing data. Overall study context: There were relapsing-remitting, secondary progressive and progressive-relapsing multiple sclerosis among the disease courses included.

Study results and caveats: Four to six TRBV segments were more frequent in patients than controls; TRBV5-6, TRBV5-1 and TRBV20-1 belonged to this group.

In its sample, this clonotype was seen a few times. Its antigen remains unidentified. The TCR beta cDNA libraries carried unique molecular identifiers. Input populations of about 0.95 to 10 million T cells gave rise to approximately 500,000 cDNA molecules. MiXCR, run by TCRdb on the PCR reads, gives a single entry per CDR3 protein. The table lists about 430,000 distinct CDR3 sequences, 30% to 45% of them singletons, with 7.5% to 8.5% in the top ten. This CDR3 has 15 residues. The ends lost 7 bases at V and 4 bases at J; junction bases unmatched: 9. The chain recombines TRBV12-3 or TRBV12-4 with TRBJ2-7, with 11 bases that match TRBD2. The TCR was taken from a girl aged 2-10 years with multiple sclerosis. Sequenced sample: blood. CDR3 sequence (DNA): TGTGCCAGCACCCTTAGCGGGAGGGCCTCATACGAGCAGTACTTC. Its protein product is CASTLSGRASYEQYF.